This T cell receptor beta chain was captured in a study of shared clonotypes between healthy human individuals. Study-wide points: Even with large depth, rarefaction showed that sorted-subset sequencing was incomplete.

The test was conducted at deep level. Profiled with immunoSEQ multiplex PCR; TCRdb holds only in-frame clones, not every one. The sample shows roughly 1.5 million clones, around 98% of them seen only once. The CDR3 extends over 16 amino acids. Per the germline V gene, CDR1 is MDHEN and CDR2 is SYDVKM. V gave up 6 bases and J gave up 3 bases, with 20 bases separating them. Only Caucasian adults living in Nashville, Tennessee made up the donor group. On this clone: Antigen specificity is unknown.

The sample was naive CD4+ T cells sorted from blood. Noted subset: CD45RA+ positively selected. This TCR came from a man aged 25 to 40 in good health. The rearrangement links TRBV28 to TRBJ2-5; no clear D. CDR3 in DNA: TGTGCCAGCAGCAACCCAAATCAGGAATTCGAAGAGACCCAGTACTTC. Translating it yields CASSNPNQEFEETQYF.